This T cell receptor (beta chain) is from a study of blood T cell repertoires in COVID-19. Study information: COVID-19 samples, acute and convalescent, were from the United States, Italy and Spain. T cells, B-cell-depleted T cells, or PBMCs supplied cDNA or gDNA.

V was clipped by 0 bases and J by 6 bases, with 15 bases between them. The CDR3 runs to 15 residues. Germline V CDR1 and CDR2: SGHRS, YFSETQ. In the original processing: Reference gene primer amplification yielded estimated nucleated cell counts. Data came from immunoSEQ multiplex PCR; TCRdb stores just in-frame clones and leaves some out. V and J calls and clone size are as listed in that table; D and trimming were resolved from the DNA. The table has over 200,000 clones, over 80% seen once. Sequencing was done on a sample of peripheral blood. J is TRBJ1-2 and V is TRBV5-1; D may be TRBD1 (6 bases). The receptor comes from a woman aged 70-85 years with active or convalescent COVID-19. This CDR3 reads CASSLEGQSSNGYTF. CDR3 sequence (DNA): TGCGCCAGCAGCTTGGAAGGACAGTCGTCGAATGGCTACACCTTC.